One and the same sample provided the 21 T cell receptor beta chains below, sequenced in a study of OX40 agonist ivuxolimab in advanced cancers. Some clones are missing from TCRdb's copy, which holds only in-frame ones; the method was immunoSEQ multiplex PCR. The sample includes around 18,000 clones, 85% to 90% seen only once; the top ten take 25% to 35%. The sequencing used CD4+ or CD8+ T cells sorted from blood, collected in a trial of the OX40 agonist ivuxolimab. These receptors were taken from an adult with an advanced solid tumor such as melanoma, head and neck, liver or kidney cancer.

The chain uses TRBV7-8 and TRBJ1-6; D is ambiguous. CDR3 length equals 15 residues. V was pared by 4 bases and J by 6 bases, with 13 bases between. The V gene's germline CDR1 is SGHVS and CDR2 FQNEAQ. The CDR3 DNA sequence: TGTGCCAGCAGCTCCTTGCCCGACGGTAATTCACCCCTCCACTTT. This gives the protein CASSSLPDGNSPLHF.

The genes are TRBV28 and TRBJ2-7; 10 positions match TRBD1. The CDR3 is 15 amino acids. V dropped 5 bases and J dropped 4; count of bases not matched to a gene: 8. Per the germline V gene, CDR1 is MDHEN and CDR2 is SYDVKM. CDR3: CASSPDRGQRYEQYF. Written as DNA, the CDR3 is TGTGCCAGCAGTCCAGACAGGGGGCAGAGGTACGAGCAGTACTTC.

This clone was seen a handful of times. V is TRBV4-1 and J is TRBJ2-7, with TRBD1 matching 7 bases. The ends lost 3 bases at V and 0 bases at J; junction bases unmatched: 5. Germline CDR1 is MGHRA and CDR2 is YSYEKL. The CDR3 is 15 amino acids. The CDR3 DNA sequence: TGCGCCAGCAGCCAGATGAGACAGGGCTCCTACGAGCAGTACTTC. This translates into CASSQMRQGSYEQYF.

The gene calls are TRBV7-8 and TRBJ2-2; D not resolved. With 0 bases removed from V and 0 bases from J, the gap between germline ends came to 11 bases. Germline V gives CDR1 SGHVS, CDR2 FQNEAQ. This CDR3 is 17 amino acids long. The CDR3 here is CASSLATGVPNTGELFF. The CDR3 nucleotides are TGTGCCAGCAGCTTAGCAACGGGCGTCCCGAACACCGGGGAGCTGTTTTTT.

The chain carries TRBV28 and TRBJ2-7, with unresolved D. V dropped 3 bases and J dropped 3 bases, with 9 bases sitting between them. The CDR3 contains 13 residues. CDR1 is MDHEN, CDR2 SYDVKM, per germline. Written as DNA, the CDR3 is TGTGCCAGCAGTTTGGGGTTTGTCTACGAGCAGTACTTC. Translated, it gives CASSLGFVYEQYF.

The CDR3 DNA is TGTGCCAGCAGCGTAGACGGTTCGAACACTGAAGCTTTCTTT. This codes for CASSVDGSNTEAFF. The chain couples TRBV9 to TRBJ1-1; the D is unclear. Trimming cost V 0 bases and J 1 base, with 7 bases left between them. The germline gives CDR1 SGDLS, CDR2 YYNGEE. The CDR3 runs 14 residues.

This sequence joins TRBV9 and TRBJ2-3; either TRBD1 or TRBD2 may fit D (6 bases each). The germline V gene encodes CDR1 SGDLS and CDR2 YYNGEE. With 3 bases removed from V and 4 bases from J, the gap between germline ends came to 12 bases. This CDR3 comprises 14 residues. The CDR3 coding sequence is TGTGCCAGCAGCGCCGAAAGGGGGGCAGATACGCAGTATTTT. This encodes CASSAERGADTQYF.

The CDR3 region has the DNA TGTGCCAGCAGCCTGGACAGGGGTACCTACGAGCAGTACTTC. It is translated as CASSLDRGTYEQYF. The chain couples TRBV5-6 to TRBJ2-7, with 9 bases lining up with TRBD1. V lost 4 bases and J lost 2; bases outside the gene matches: 4. The CDR3 sequence is 14 residues long. Germline lookup yields CDR1 SGHDT and CDR2 YYEEEE. The whole variable domain, remainder taken from reference TRBV5-6 and TRBJ2-7, is DAGVTQSPTHLIKTRGQQVTLRCSPKSGHDTVSWYQQALGQGPQFIFQYYEEEERQRGNFPDRFSGHQFPNYSSELNVNALLLGDSALYLCASSLDRGTYEQYFGPGTRLTVT.

The V and J genes are TRBV2 and TRBJ2-3; D remains unclear. Germline V gene lookup returns CDR1 SNHLY and CDR2 FYNNEI. The CDR3 runs 16 residues. V lost 2 bases, J lost 4 bases, and 16 bases lay in between. The CDR3 nucleotides are TGTGCCAGCAGTGAAATCGAGTTACAGCTATCAGATACGCAGTATTTT. It codes for CASSEIELQLSDTQYF.

V usage is TRBV5-1 and J usage is TRBJ2-2; D is undetermined. The V end was cut by 4 bases, the J end by 1 base, with 14 bases between. The length of the CDR3 is 16 residues. Germline assignment: CDR1 SGHRS and CDR2 YFSETQ. The CDR3 DNA follows: TGCGCCAGCAGCAGATTAAACGAGAGGAACACCGGGGAGCTGTTTTTT. Amino acids: CASSRLNERNTGELFF.

V and J are TRBV7-5 and TRBJ1-2; TRBD1 was called by the table and not checked on the DNA. TRBV7-5 is flagged as a pseudogene. The CDR3 spans 12 residues. CDR3 DNA sequence: TGTGCCAGAAGCATACAGGCGGAAGGCTACACCTTC. It codes for CARSIQAEGYTF.

The chain employs TRBV27 and TRBJ1-4; D uncertain. Germline CDR1 is MNHEY and CDR2 is SMNVEV (reference sequence). Trimming took off 6 bases at V and 13 bases at J, with 21 bases between the two ends. The CDR3 totals 14 residues. CDR3 sequence reads: CASSPGGGPPGLFF. CDR3 DNA: TGTGCCAGCAGCCCTGGAGGAGGCCCCCCTGGACTGTTTTTT. Variable domain in full (rest from reference TRBV27 and TRBJ1-4): EAQVTQNPRYLITVTGKKLTVTCSQNMNHEYMSWYRQDPGLGLRQIYYSMNVEVTDKGDVPEGYKVSRKEKRNFPLILESPSPNQTSLYFCASSPGGGPPGLFFGSGTQLSVL.

V gene TRBV5-4 combines with J gene TRBJ2-2; tentative D call: TRBD2 (5 bases). Per germline, CDR1 SGHNT and CDR2 YYREEE (reference sequence). V dropped 4 bases and J dropped 1 base, with 14 bases sitting between them. The CDR3 extends over 16 amino acids. CDR3: CASSQDWAGNTGELFF. CDR3 bases: TGTGCCAGCAGCCAAGATTGGGCGGGGAACACCGGGGAGCTGTTTTTT.

The chain has TRBV6-1 and TRBJ2-3; 9 positions match TRBD1. The CDR3 length is 15 residues. Trimming took 6 bases from V and 2 from J; bases not matched to a gene: 6. Germline V CDR1 and CDR2: MNHNS, SASEGT. The CDR3 nucleotides read TGTGCCAGCAGGGGACAGGGACCTATCACAGATACGCAGTATTTT. This encodes CASRGQGPITDTQYF.

The V and J genes are TRBV5-6 and TRBJ2-7, with 8 positions matching TRBD1. Germline V gene sequence: CDR1 SGHDT, CDR2 YYEEEE. V shed 1 base, J shed 5 bases, and the junction held 5 bases outside the gene matches. This CDR3 has 14 amino acids. The CDR3 DNA reads TGTGCCAGCAGCTTGTCCGAGACAGGGGACGAGCAGTACTTC. Residues: CASSLSETGDEQYF.

V usage is TRBV9 and J usage is TRBJ2-7; 11 positions agree with TRBD2. V shed 5 bases and J 2 bases; nucleotides not matched to a gene: 3. This CDR3 contains 14 residues. Germline V lookup: CDR1 SGDLS, CDR2 YYNGEE. This CDR3 reads CASSGTSGAYEQYF. CDR3 bases: TGTGCCAGCAGTGGGACTAGCGGAGCCTACGAGCAGTACTTC.

This clone appeared a single time. V and J are TRBV7-9 and TRBJ2-1; 10 positions agree with TRBD2. Trimming cost V 5 bases and J 7 bases; bases outside gene matches: 11. The germline CDR1 and CDR2 sequences are SEHNR and FQNEAQ (reference sequence). This CDR3 has 16 amino acids. The CDR3 reads CASSPRTSGFGNEQFF. The DNA for the CDR3 is TGTGCCAGCAGCCCAAGGACTAGCGGTTTTGGGAATGAGCAGTTCTTC.

CDR3 nucleotides: TGCGCCAGCAGCCAAGATCTATCCGGGTTCTACGAGCAGTACTTC. This translates into CASSQDLSGFYEQYF. The chain links TRBV4-3 to TRBJ2-5; D is undetermined. TRBJ2-7 explains the end of the DNA better; the J call may be wrong. This CDR3 spans 15 amino acids. The germline V gene has CDR1 LGHNA and CDR2 YSLEER.

V usage is TRBV5-6 and J usage is TRBJ2-7; TRBD2 agrees at 9 bases. Germline trimming cut 4 bases from V and 2 bases from J; bases unmatched to any gene: 10. The CDR3 spans 16 residues. Germline CDR1 is SGHDT and CDR2 is YYEEEE. CDR3 loop: CASSGGGERFTYEQYF. The DNA of the CDR3 is TGTGCCAGCAGCGGCGGGGGGGAACGGTTTACCTACGAGCAGTACTTC. Variable domain in full (rest from reference TRBV5-6 and TRBJ2-7): DAGVTQSPTHLIKTRGQQVTLRCSPKSGHDTVSWYQQALGQGPQFIFQYYEEEERQRGNFPDRFSGHQFPNYSSELNVNALLLGDSALYLCASSGGGERFTYEQYFGPGTRLTVT.

This sequence joins TRBV7-6 and TRBJ1-1; D uncertain. This CDR3 comprises 11 residues. V dropped 5 bases and J dropped 8 bases, with 9 bases sitting between them. Looked up from germline, CDR1 is SGHVS and CDR2 is FNYEAQ. Here the CDR3 reads CASSDLGEAFF. The CDR3 DNA follows: TGTGCCAGCAGCGATCTCGGGGAAGCTTTCTTT.

The chain has TRBV5-1 and TRBJ1-2, with 9 nucleotides matching TRBD1. Looked up from germline, CDR1 is SGHRS and CDR2 is YFSETQ. V was clipped by 5 bases and J by 4 bases; unmatched bases: 9. The CDR3 is 15 residues long. CDR3 nucleotide sequence: TGCGCCAGCAGGTCTACAGGGGGCGCCGGCTATGGCTACACCTTC. Translated: CASRSTGGAGYGYTF.